In this sample, the clone carrying this T cell receptor beta chain turned up a few times. With V trimmed by 2 bases and J by 6 bases, 5 bases remained unmatched. Germline CDR1 reads SGHRS; CDR2 reads YFSETQ. The CDR3 length is 14 residues. The data were taken from a study of control samples from healthy donors and cancer patients. TCRdb's copy holds only in-frame clones and misses some; the assay was immunoSEQ multiplex PCR. The table has tens of thousands of clones, 84% seen once. The sequence was obtained from a man aged 65 to 85 with lung cancer. The chain is built from TRBV5-1 and TRBJ2-3; 8 bases line up with TRBD2. The sequencing sample was made of PBMCs. CDR3 region: CASSFGAGADTQYF. The CDR3 DNA reads as TGCGCCAGCAGCTTCGGAGCGGGGGCCGATACGCAGTATTTT.